Below, one T cell receptor beta chain is given with its context. What antigen it recognizes has not been identified. There are no base qualities to consult, and no much larger clone falls within one base. These data originate in a study of blood T cell repertoires in COVID-19 (dated by TCRdb to 2020 to 2021). About the study as a whole: Samples from collaborators originated in the United States, Italy and Spain and spanned both the acute and convalescent phases of COVID-19. Subjects who had been exposed to COVID-19, were actively infected with it, or had recovered from it provided the deeply sampled blood TCRbeta repertoires that made up the dataset. Nearly every sample came with metadata listing a de-identified subject ID, COVID-19 status, age in years and sex. HLA class I and class II types, where available, came from metadata supplied by the sample provider rather than from assay-based typing. A freely available public database, intended as a resource for researchers studying the immune response to SARS-CoV-2, is where the repertoires were released. The samples were drawn from two sources: the first 160 participants of the ongoing ImmuneRACE study, and 1,000 to 1,500 subjects contributed by 6 global collaborators. The prospective study material was composed of cDNA or gDNA derived from T cells, B-cell-depleted T cells, or PBMCs. Overall study results and their limits: The amount of clinical and demographic metadata varied by source and participant and was provided uncurated.

TCRbeta CDR3 regions were amplified from genomic DNA using the immunoSEQ Assay, a bias-controlled multiplex PCR. On the study's bioinformatics: The number of nucleated cells in each sample was estimated from the amplification of reference gene primers within the assay. To quantify the absolute abundance of each unique TCRbeta CDR3 rearrangement, sequence reads were collapsed and filtered. For each sample, productive Simpson clonality was calculated as the square root of Simpson's diversity index over productive rearrangements. This immuneACCESS table, as held by TCRdb, lists in-frame sequences with V and J called but not all clones. Of the missing ones, under half trace to an unresolved V gene in checked studies; the others have no known cause. V, J and clone size derive from that table, while D and trimming were established from the DNA sequence. Within this sample are about 230,000 clones, with about 88% of them counted one time only. Of the sample, around 0.97% falls within the top ten clones.

Each collaborating institution followed its own protocols to collect whole blood in K2EDTA tubes. For TCRbeta analysis, collaborator samples were shipped as frozen whole blood, as isolated PBMCs, or as DNA extracted from either sample type. From cysteine to phenylalanine, the CDR3 is 14 amino acids long. The kept DNA is CDR3 alone, 42 bases in frame from the first base. Looking up the germline V gene yields CDR1 SGHRS and CDR2 YFSETQ. V gives up 4 bases and J gives up 4 bases, and the segment between their germline ends measures 12 bases. The sequenced material came from peripheral blood. This receptor was identified in a middle-aged man with acute or convalescent COVID-19. This chain is built from TRBV5-1 and TRBJ1-5; a tentative D match to TRBD1 spans 5 bases. The CDR3 reads as follows: CASSPDSKNQPQHF. The DNA sequence is as follows: TGCGCCAGCAGCCCAGACAGTAAAAATCAGCCCCAGCATTTT. With the rest looked up from the reference TRBV5-1 and TRBJ1-5 genes rather than sequenced, the full variable domain is KAGVTQTPRYLIKTRGQQVTLSCSPISGHRSVSWYQQTPGQGLQFLFEYFSETQRNKGNFPGRFSGRQFSNSRSEMNVSTLELGDSALYLCASSPDSKNQPQHFGDGTRLSIL.